A selection of T cell receptor beta chains follows, all from one sample in a study of blood T cell repertoires in COVID-19. Clones were read by immunoSEQ multiplex PCR, and TCRdb kept only the in-frame ones, dropping some. The sample records 250,000 to 350,000 clones, approximately 90% being singletons. The sample was peripheral blood. Receptors originate from a woman under 40 with active or convalescent COVID-19. CDR3s include the opening cysteine and the closing phenylalanine or tryptophan. A D gene is named only where the DNA matches it firmly. Not all rows give a size; the values are once, few, many and, for expanded clones, a class.

d_gene,v_gene,abundance,len,j_gene,CDR3nt,CDR3aa
NA,TRBV5-8,NA,16,TRBJ2-3,TGTGCCAGCAGCTCGGCCGCAGGGCACCACACAGATACGCAGTATTTT,CASSSAAGHHTDTQYF
NA,TRBV2,few,12,TRBJ2-7,TGTGCCAGCAGTGCTAGTTCTCCGGAGCAGTACTTC,CASSASSPEQYF
NA,TRBV28,NA,11,TRBJ2-2,TGTGCCAGCAAAGGGGCCGGGGAGCTGTTTTTT,CASKGAGELFF
TRBD1,TRBV6-5,NA,15,TRBJ1-2,TGTGCCAGCCGCAGGGGGCGACTCGATCCCTATGGCTACACCTTC,CASRRGRLDPYGYTF
NA,TRBV6-5,NA,14,TRBJ1-1,TGTGCCAGCAGTTCCGACAGGAAGAACACTGAAGCTTTCTTT,CASSSDRKNTEAFF
TRBD1,TRBV6-1,NA,14,TRBJ2-7,TGTGCCAGCAGTGAAGGGCAGGGGGCGTACGAGCAGTACTTC,CASSEGQGAYEQYF
NA,TRBV9,few,14,TRBJ1-2,TGTGCCAGCAGCGTGTCTGGGGCGCCCGATGGCTACACCTTC,CASSVSGAPDGYTF
TRBD1,TRBV19,NA,14,TRBJ1-1,TGTGCCTCCGACAGGGCTGGGGGACCCACTGAAGCTTTCTTT,CASDRAGGPTEAFF
NA,TRBV18,NA,14,TRBJ1-1,TGTGCCAGCTCACCACTCTCTCGTAACACTGAAGCTTTCTTT,CASSPLSRNTEAFF
NA,TRBV7-3,once,13,TRBJ1-1,TGTGCCAGCAGCTTATTCAGGGACACTGAAGCTTTCTTT,CASSLFRDTEAFF
TRBD2,TRBV9,NA,15,TRBJ2-7,TGTGCCAGCAGCGTAGGGACTAGCGGAACCTACGAGCAGTACTTC,CASSVGTSGTYEQYF
TRBD1,TRBV5-1,NA,15,TRBJ1-1,TGCGCCAGCAGCCCTGTGACAGGGACGTGGACTGAAGCTTTCTTT,CASSPVTGTWTEAFF
NA,TRBV19,NA,14,TRBJ1-5,TGTGCCAGTAGTTTGGGGCTTAGCAATCAGCCCCAGCATTTT,CASSLGLSNQPQHF
NA,TRBV15,NA,13,TRBJ2-5,TGTGCCACCAGCAGAGGTGTCCTGGAGACCCAGTACTTC,CATSRGVLETQYF
NA,TRBV18,NA,16,TRBJ2-3,TGTGCCAGCTCACCACCGGGCCATATGCGCACAGATACGCAGTATTTT,CASSPPGHMRTDTQYF
NA,TRBV5-1,NA,15,TRBJ2-3,TGCGCCAGTGGGGCGTACCCCCAATCAGGGGATACGCAGTATTTT,CASGAYPQSGDTQYF
NA,TRBV5-4,NA,12,TRBJ2-7,TGTGCCAGCAGCTTGGCCAGGGACGAGCAGTACTTC,CASSLARDEQYF
NA,TRBV3-1/TRBV3-2,once,12,TRBJ2-1,TGTGCCAGCAGCCAAGTGCGGCACGAGCAGTTCTTC,CASSQVRHEQFF
NA,TRBV30,NA,13,TRBJ1-3,TGTGCCTGGAGTTCGGGGACTGGAAACACCATATATTTT,CAWSSGTGNTIYF
NA,TRBV7-2,few,13,TRBJ2-3,TGTGCCAGCAGCTTAGCGCGTAGAGAGCCGCAGTATTTT,CASSLARREPQYF
TRBD1,TRBV6-6,NA,13,TRBJ2-1,TGTGCCAGCAGTAGGACAGGGGAGGGTGAGCAGTTCTTC,CASSRTGEGEQFF
TRBD1,TRBV24-1,NA,16,TRBJ1-1,TGTGCCACCAGTGATGGCCGGGACAGGATGAACACTGAAGCTTTCTTT,CATSDGRDRMNTEAFF
NA,TRBV4-3,NA,16,TRBJ2-4,TGCGCCAGCAGCCAAGATCCGCGGGTAGCCAAAAACATTCAGTACTTC,CASSQDPRVAKNIQYF
NA,TRBV15,NA,14,TRBJ1-5,TGTGCCACCAGCAGAGATGGAGGCAATCAGCCCCAGCATTTT,CATSRDGGNQPQHF
NA,TRBV7-2,NA,17,TRBJ2-3,TGTGCCAGCAGCCTAAACGGGGTAGGGCATATCACAGATACGCAGTATTTT,CASSLNGVGHITDTQYF
NA,TRBV7-9,NA,18,TRBJ1-5,TGTGCCAGCAGCTTAGTTCTTCAGGGTAAAATGGGCAATCAGCCCCAGCATTTT,CASSLVLQGKMGNQPQHF
TRBD2,TRBV15,once,24,TRBJ2-6,TGTGCCACCAGCAGAGGAGTCGGCGGGGGGGCATTCCTCAGACGTAACTCTGGGGCCAACGTCCTGACTTTC,CATSRGVGGGAFLRRNSGANVLTF
NA,TRBV7-3,NA,14,TRBJ1-1,TGTGCCAGCAGCTTACAGGGTGGCGGCACTGAAGCTTTCTTT,CASSLQGGGTEAFF
TRBD1,TRBV4-1,NA,18,TRBJ1-1,TGCGCCAGCAGCCAATTAGGCAGGGGGCGACTGACGGACACTGAAGCTTTCTTT,CASSQLGRGRLTDTEAFF
TRBD1,TRBV28,NA,13,TRBJ1-2,TGTGCCAGCAGTCGAGGGACAGATAATGGCTACACCTTC,CASSRGTDNGYTF
NA,TRBV5-1,NA,15,TRBJ1-6,TGCGCCAGCAGCTTGGTCGGGCAGGGGAATTCACCCCTCCACTTT,CASSLVGQGNSPLHF
TRBD2,TRBV6-2/TRBV6-3,NA,17,TRBJ2-1,TGTGCCAGCAGTCTCCAGGGAGCGGGGAGCTCCTACAATGAGCAGTTCTTC,CASSLQGAGSSYNEQFF
TRBD1,TRBV18,NA,15,TRBJ1-1,TGTGCCAGCTCCGCCGGGACAGGGATGAACACTGAAGCTTTCTTT,CASSAGTGMNTEAFF
TRBD1,TRBV6-5,few,15,TRBJ1-1,TGTGCCAGCAGTTTGAGCGGACAGGGGGCAACCAAGGCTTTCTTT,CASSLSGQGATKAFF
TRBD1,TRBV10-1,medium-sized,12,TRBJ2-7,TGCGCCAGCGGGACAGGGACGTACGAGCAGTACTTC,CASGTGTYEQYF
TRBD1,TRBV5-1,NA,14,TRBJ2-3,TGCGCCAGCAGCCGACAGGGGGCTCCAGATACGCAGTATTTT,CASSRQGAPDTQYF
TRBD2,TRBV6-4,NA,15,TRBJ2-3,TGTGCCAGCAGACCGAGCGGGGGGCGCACAGATACGCAGTATTTT,CASRPSGGRTDTQYF
NA,TRBV3-1/TRBV3-2,NA,13,TRBJ1-5,TGTGCCAGCAGCCAAGATCGGAGTCAGCCCCAGCATTTT,CASSQDRSQPQHF
TRBD1,TRBV23-1,few,14,TRBJ1-1,TGCGCCACCCCGGACAGGGTAGGGTACACTGAAGCTTTCTTT,CATPDRVGYTEAFF
NA,TRBV19,NA,14,TRBJ2-1,TGTGCCAGTAGTGTGACAGGTACCTACAATGAGCAGTTCTTC,CASSVTGTYNEQFF
TRBD2,TRBV4-3,once,15,TRBJ2-7,TGCGCCAGCAGCCAAGATACTAGCGGGGGTTACGAGCAGTACTTC,CASSQDTSGGYEQYF
TRBD1,TRBV18,NA,13,TRBJ1-5,TGTGCCAGCTCACAGGGGGCCGATCAGCCCCAGCATTTT,CASSQGADQPQHF
NA,TRBV5-1,NA,14,TRBJ2-5,TGCGCCAGCAGCTTGTATTCTAGCGAAGAGACCCAGTACTTC,CASSLYSSEETQYF
NA,TRBV27,NA,13,TRBJ2-2,TGTGCCAGTCTCGCAGGGTTCGGCGGGGAGCTGTTTTTT,CASLAGFGGELFF
NA,TRBV6-5,NA,15,TRBJ2-4,TGTGCCAGCAGTTTACAGGGTGGGGGAAAAAACATTCAGTACTTC,CASSLQGGGKNIQYF
TRBD1,TRBV7-9,NA,16,TRBJ2-6,TGTGCCAGCAGCTTGGGACAGGGGGAGGGGGCCAACGTCCTGACTTTC,CASSLGQGEGANVLTF
TRBD1,TRBV7-9,NA,13,TRBJ1-2,TGTGCCAGCAGTATTTCACAGGGGGAAGGCTACACCTTC,CASSISQGEGYTF
NA,TRBV6-1,once,14,TRBJ1-2,TGTGCCAGCAGTGACGGGGGGCGAGGCTATGGCTACACCTTC,CASSDGGRGYGYTF
NA,TRBV7-7,NA,13,TRBJ2-3,TGTGCTAGCAGCTTAGACTTAACAGATACGCAGTATTTT,CASSLDLTDTQYF
NA,TRBV10-3,NA,13,TRBJ2-3,TGTGCCATCTTCGGGGTGGGGACAGATACGCAGTATTTT,CAIFGVGTDTQYF
TRBD1,TRBV27,NA,15,TRBJ1-6,TGTGCCAGCAGTTGGGGGACAGCGGTCCAAGCACCCCTCCACTTT,CASSWGTAVQAPLHF
TRBD2,TRBV30,NA,13,TRBJ2-1,TGTGCCTGGAGTTGGGGGGGAAGCAGTGAGCAGTTCTTC,CAWSWGGSSEQFF
TRBD2,TRBV30,NA,12,TRBJ2-7,TGTGCCTGGAGTGAGCAGGGCAGCGGGGTCTACTTC,CAWSEQGSGVYF
TRBD1,TRBV5-6,NA,15,TRBJ1-6,TGTGCCAGCAGCTTGGTTCAGGGGGTGGATTCACCCCTCCACTTT,CASSLVQGVDSPLHF